The rows below give T cell receptor beta chains drawn from one sample of a study of blood T cell repertoires in COVID-19. Produced via immunoSEQ multiplex PCR; TCRdb's table is partial and in-frame only. The sample has 80,000 to 95,000 clones; over 75% are singletons. Sequenced input: peripheral blood. These receptors were collected from a man older than 75 with active or convalescent COVID-19. The CDR3 runs from the conserved cysteine through the conserved F or W. Fields, in order: V gene, J gene, D gene, clone size, CDR3 protein, CDR3 DNA. The D gene is left open where the match is weak. The listing skips clone size in some rows; elsewhere it reads once, few, many or a size class.

>TRBV5-6|TRBJ1-2|-|-
CASSLTRQAYIYGYTF
TGTGCCAGCAGCTTGACCAGACAGGCATACATCTATGGCTACACCTTC
>TRBV6-5|TRBJ1-1|TRBD1|-
CASIRQGALTEAFF
TGTGCCAGCATCAGACAGGGGGCATTAACTGAAGCTTTCTTT
>TRBV28|TRBJ1-2|-|-
CASRSGGGARGYTF
TGTGCCAGCAGGAGCGGTGGAGGGGCCCGTGGCTACACCTTC
>TRBV20-1|TRBJ2-2|-|few
CSAWGVGELFF
TGCAGTGCTTGGGGAGTCGGGGAGCTGTTTTTT
>TRBV4-1|TRBJ2-5|TRBD1|-
CASSQRAWDREGQETQYF
TGCGCCAGCAGCCAACGAGCCTGGGACAGGGAAGGCCAAGAGACCCAGTACTTC
>TRBV5-1|TRBJ2-1|TRBD1|-
CASSFLGQGASEQFF
TGCGCCAGCAGCTTTTTGGGACAGGGGGCTAGTGAGCAGTTCTTC
>TRBV2|TRBJ1-2|TRBD1|-
CASKPGTGVPYGYTF
TGTGCCAGCAAACCCGGGACAGGGGTCCCCTATGGCTACACCTTC
>TRBV27|TRBJ2-1|TRBD1|-
CASSSLDRAGEQFF
TGTGCCAGCAGTTCCCTAGACAGGGCTGGTGAGCAGTTCTTC
>TRBV6-5|TRBJ1-4|-|few
CASGPGEKLFF
TGTGCCAGCGGCCCCGGGGAAAAACTGTTTTTT
>TRBV18|TRBJ1-5|-|-
CASSPLEGQPQHF
TGTGCCAGCTCACCGTTGGAGGGACAGCCCCAGCATTTT
>TRBV4-1|TRBJ1-1|TRBD1|few
CASSAPTGTGTWNTEAFF
TGCGCCAGCAGCGCACCTACCGGGACAGGGACCTGGAACACTGAAGCTTTCTTT
>TRBV27|TRBJ1-6|TRBD1|-
CASSLGDRLGGSPLHF
TGTGCCAGCAGTTTGGGGGACAGGCTGGGAGGTTCACCCCTCCACTTT
>TRBV18|TRBJ1-6|TRBD1|once
CASSQTPTQGRYNSPLHF
TGTGCCAGCTCACAGACTCCTACACAGGGGCGGTATAATTCACCCCTCCACTTT
>TRBV27|TRBJ1-2|TRBD1|once
CASSLSWTGLYGYTF
TGTGCCAGCAGTTTATCCTGGACAGGCCTCTATGGCTACACCTTC
>TRBV6-5|TRBJ2-3|-|-
CASSYSSTGRTDTQYF
TGTGCCAGCAGTTACTCGAGTACAGGTCGCACAGATACGCAGTATTTT
>TRBV7-8|TRBJ2-1|-|-
CASSLGSGNEQFF
TGTGCCAGCAGCTTAGGGTCGGGCAATGAGCAGTTCTTC
>TRBV5-1|TRBJ2-5|TRBD1|few
CASSLDGTGGPRTQYF
TGCGCCAGCAGCTTGGACGGGACAGGGGGACCCAGGACCCAGTACTTC
>TRBV6-6|TRBJ2-2|TRBD1|-
CATHRGLGELFF
TGTGCCACCCACAGGGGGCTGGGGGAGCTGTTTTTT
>TRBV11-2|TRBJ1-1|-|-
CASSSTALGRTEAFF
TGTGCCAGCAGCTCCACCGCCTTGGGGCGGACTGAAGCTTTCTTT
>TRBV7-2|TRBJ1-6|TRBD1|once
CASSPDGTDNSPLHF
TGTGCCAGCAGCCCCGACGGGACAGATAATTCACCCCTCCACTTT
>TRBV6-5|TRBJ1-2|TRBD1|-
CASSWDRDGYGYTF
TGTGCCAGCAGTTGGGACAGAGACGGTTATGGCTACACCTTC
>TRBV7-8|TRBJ2-5|TRBD1|-
CASLLVLSGTGGQETQYF
TGTGCCAGCCTCTTAGTCTTATCCGGGACAGGGGGCCAAGAGACCCAGTACTTC
>TRBV5-6|TRBJ1-1|TRBD1|-
CASSLRWGTGLSEAFF
TGTGCCAGCAGCTTGCGTTGGGGGACAGGTCTTTCTGAAGCTTTCTTT
>TRBV12-3/TRBV12-4|TRBJ2-1|TRBD1|-
CASKDRGNEQFF
TGTGCCAGCAAAGACAGGGGCAATGAGCAGTTCTTC
>TRBV6-2/TRBV6-3|TRBJ2-7|-|-
CASSLDRPATYEQYF
TGTGCCAGCAGTCTTGACAGGCCCGCAACCTACGAGCAGTACTTC
>TRBV10-3|TRBJ2-5|TRBD2|-
CAISEGGVQETQYF
TGTGCCATCAGTGAGGGGGGGGTCCAAGAGACCCAGTACTTC
>TRBV24-1|TRBJ2-3|TRBD1|-
CATSDSPGTGQRGDTQYF
TGTGCCACCAGTGATAGCCCTGGGACAGGGCAAAGGGGCGATACGCAGTATTTT
>TRBV5-1|TRBJ1-4|TRBD1|-
CASSTPETGGEKLFF
TGCGCCAGCAGCACCCCCGAGACAGGGGGAGAAAAACTGTTTTTT
>TRBV5-1|TRBJ1-1|-|-
CASSPYRVTEAFF
TGCGCCAGCAGCCCATACAGGGTTACTGAAGCTTTCTTT
>TRBV6-1|TRBJ1-1|-|-
CASSDPNPGRPNTEAFF
TGTGCCAGCAGTGATCCGAATCCCGGGAGACCAAACACTGAAGCTTTCTTT
>TRBV25-1|TRBJ1-3|TRBD1|-
CASSTGTGVTTIYF
TGTGCCAGCAGTACAGGGACAGGGGTTACCACCATATATTTT
>TRBV25-1|TRBJ1-2|-|-
CASSAHPGRHGYTF
TGTGCCAGCAGTGCCCACCCAGGGAGGCATGGCTACACCTTC
>TRBV4-1|TRBJ1-5|-|-
CASSQDPLPGSHQPQHF
TGCGCCAGCAGCCAAGACCCACTGCCGGGTTCCCATCAGCCCCAGCATTTT
>TRBV3-1/TRBV3-2|TRBJ2-4|TRBD1|once
CASSHWTGVAAKNIQYF
TGTGCCAGCAGCCATTGGACAGGGGTGGCGGCCAAAAACATTCAGTACTTC
>TRBV7-2|TRBJ1-1|TRBD1|-
CASSGTGGSRTEAFF
TGTGCCAGCAGCGGGACAGGGGGCAGCAGGACTGAAGCTTTCTTT
>TRBV28|TRBJ1-6|-|-
CASSDPVEVSDSPLHF
TGTGCCAGCAGCGACCCGGTGGAGGTCTCTGATTCACCCCTCCACTTT